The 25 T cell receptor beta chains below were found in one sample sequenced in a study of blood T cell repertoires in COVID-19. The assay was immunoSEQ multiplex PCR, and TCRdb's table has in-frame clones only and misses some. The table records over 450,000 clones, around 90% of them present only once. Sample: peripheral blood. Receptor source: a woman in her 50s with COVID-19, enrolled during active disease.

CDR3 DNA sequence: TGCAGCGTTGAACAGGGGTGGGCAGATACGCAGTATTTT. This translates into CSVEQGWADTQYF. The J gene is TRBJ2-3, the V gene TRBV29-1; maybe TRBD1 (6 bases). The CDR3 is 13 amino acids. Germline values: CDR1 SQVTM, CDR2 ANQGSEA. V was pared by 2 bases and J by 4 bases, with 10 bases between.

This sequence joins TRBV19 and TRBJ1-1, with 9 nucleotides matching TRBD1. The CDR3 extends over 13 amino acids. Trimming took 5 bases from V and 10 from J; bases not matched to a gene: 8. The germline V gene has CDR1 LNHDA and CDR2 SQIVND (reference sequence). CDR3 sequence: CASSPDRGDRAFF. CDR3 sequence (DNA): TGTGCCAGTAGTCCGGACAGGGGCGATAGAGCTTTCTTT.

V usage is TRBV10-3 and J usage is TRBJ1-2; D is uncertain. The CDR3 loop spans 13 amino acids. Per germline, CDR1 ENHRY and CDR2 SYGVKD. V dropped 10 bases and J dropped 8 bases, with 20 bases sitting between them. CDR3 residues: CATVRGDRRGYTF. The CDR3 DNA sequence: TGTGCCACCGTCCGGGGAGACCGGAGGGGCTACACCTTC.

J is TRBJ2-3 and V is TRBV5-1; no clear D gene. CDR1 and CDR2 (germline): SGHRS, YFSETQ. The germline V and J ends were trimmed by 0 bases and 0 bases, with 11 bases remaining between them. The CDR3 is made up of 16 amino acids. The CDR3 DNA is TGCGCCAGCAGCTTGGGCCGTGAAACTAGCACAGATACGCAGTATTTT. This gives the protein CASSLGRETSTDTQYF.

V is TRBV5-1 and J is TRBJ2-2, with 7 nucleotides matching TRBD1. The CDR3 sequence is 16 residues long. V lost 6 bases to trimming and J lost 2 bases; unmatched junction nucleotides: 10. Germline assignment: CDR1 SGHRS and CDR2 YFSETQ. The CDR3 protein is CASTRETGRNTGELFF. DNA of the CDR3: TGCGCCAGCACCAGAGAGACAGGGAGAAACACCGGGGAGCTGTTTTTT.

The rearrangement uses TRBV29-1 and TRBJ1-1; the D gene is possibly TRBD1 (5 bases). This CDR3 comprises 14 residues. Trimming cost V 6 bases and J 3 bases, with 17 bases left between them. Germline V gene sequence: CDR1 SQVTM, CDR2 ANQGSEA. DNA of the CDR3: TGCAGCGTGAGAGGCTCAGGGATGGACACTGAAGCTTTCTTT. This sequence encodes CSVRGSGMDTEAFF. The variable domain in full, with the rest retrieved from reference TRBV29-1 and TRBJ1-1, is SAVISQKPSRDICQRGTSLTIQCQVDSQVTMMFWYRQQPGQSLTLIATANQGSEATYESGFVIDKFPISRPNLTFSTLTVSNMSPEDSSIYLCSVRGSGMDTEAFFGQGTRLTVV.

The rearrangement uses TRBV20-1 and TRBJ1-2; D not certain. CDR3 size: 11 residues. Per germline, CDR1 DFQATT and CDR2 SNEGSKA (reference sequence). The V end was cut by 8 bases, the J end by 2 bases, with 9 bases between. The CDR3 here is CSTTSNYGYTF. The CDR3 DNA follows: TGCAGTACGACATCCAACTATGGCTACACCTTC.

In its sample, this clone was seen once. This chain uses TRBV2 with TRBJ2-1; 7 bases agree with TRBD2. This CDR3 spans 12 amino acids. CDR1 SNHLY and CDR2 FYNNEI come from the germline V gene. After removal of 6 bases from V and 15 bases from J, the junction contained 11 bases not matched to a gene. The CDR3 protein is CASSLLSGEGFF. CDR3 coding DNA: TGTGCCAGCAGCCTTTTGAGCGGGGAGGGGTTCTTC.

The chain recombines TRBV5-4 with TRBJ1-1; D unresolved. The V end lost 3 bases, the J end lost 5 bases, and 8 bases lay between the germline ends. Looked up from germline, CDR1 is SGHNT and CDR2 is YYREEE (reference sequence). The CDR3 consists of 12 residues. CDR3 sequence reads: CASSSSGTEAFF. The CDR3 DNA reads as TGTGCCAGCAGCTCGTCCGGGACTGAAGCTTTCTTT.

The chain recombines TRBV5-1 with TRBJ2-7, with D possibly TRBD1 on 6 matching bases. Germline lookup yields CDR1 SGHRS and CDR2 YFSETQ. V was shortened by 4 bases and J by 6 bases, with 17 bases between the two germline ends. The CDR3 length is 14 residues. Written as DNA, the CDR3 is TGCGCCAGCAGCGTAGGACAGAGTCTGGGCGAGCAGTACTTC. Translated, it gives CASSVGQSLGEQYF.

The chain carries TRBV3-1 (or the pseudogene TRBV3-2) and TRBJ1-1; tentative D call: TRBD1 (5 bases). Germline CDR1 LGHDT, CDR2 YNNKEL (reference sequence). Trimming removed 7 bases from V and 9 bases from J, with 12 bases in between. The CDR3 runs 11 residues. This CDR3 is CASTSDSQAFF. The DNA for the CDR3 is TGTGCCAGCACCTCTGACAGCCAAGCTTTCTTT.

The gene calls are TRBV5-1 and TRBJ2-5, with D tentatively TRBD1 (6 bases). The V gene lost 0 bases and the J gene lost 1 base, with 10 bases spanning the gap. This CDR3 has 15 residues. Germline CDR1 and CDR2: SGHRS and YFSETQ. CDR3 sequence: CASSLALGAQETQYF. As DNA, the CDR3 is TGCGCCAGCAGCTTGGCTTTGGGGGCCCAAGAGACCCAGTACTTC.

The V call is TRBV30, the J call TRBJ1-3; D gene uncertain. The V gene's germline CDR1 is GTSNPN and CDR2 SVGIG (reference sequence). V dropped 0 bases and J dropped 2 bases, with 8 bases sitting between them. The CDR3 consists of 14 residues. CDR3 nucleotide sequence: TGTGCCTGGAGTGTACAGTTTACTGGAAACACCATATATTTT. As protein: CAWSVQFTGNTIYF.

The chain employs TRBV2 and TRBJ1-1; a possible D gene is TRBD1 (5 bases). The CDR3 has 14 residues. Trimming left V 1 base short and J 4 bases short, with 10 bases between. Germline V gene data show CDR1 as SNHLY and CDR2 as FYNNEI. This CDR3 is CASSEGRGGTEAFF. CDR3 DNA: TGTGCCAGCAGTGAAGGAAGGGGTGGCACTGAAGCTTTCTTT.

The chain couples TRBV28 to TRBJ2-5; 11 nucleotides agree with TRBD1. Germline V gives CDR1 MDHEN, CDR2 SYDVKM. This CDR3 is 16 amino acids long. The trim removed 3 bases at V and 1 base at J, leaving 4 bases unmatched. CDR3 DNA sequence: TGTGCCAGCAGTTTCGTGGGGACAGGGGGCCAAGAGACCCAGTACTTC. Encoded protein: CASSFVGTGGQETQYF.

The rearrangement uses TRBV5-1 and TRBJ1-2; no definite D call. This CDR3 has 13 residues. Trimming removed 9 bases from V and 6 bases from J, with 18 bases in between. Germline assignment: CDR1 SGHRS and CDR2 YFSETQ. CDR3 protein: CAITGEGYDGYTF. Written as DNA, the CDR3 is TGCGCCATCACGGGTGAGGGCTACGATGGCTACACCTTC.

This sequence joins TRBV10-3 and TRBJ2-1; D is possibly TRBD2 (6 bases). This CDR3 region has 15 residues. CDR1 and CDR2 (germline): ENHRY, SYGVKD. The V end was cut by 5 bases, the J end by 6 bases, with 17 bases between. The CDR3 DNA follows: TGTGCCATCAGTCAAACCTTGGACGGGGGCAATGAGCAGTTCTTC. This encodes CAISQTLDGGNEQFF.

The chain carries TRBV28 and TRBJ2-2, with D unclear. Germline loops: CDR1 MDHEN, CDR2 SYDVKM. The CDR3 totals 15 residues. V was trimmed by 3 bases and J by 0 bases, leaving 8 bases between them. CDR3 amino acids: CASSFRHSNTGELFF. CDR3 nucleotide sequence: TGTGCCAGCAGTTTTAGACACTCGAACACCGGGGAGCTGTTTTTT.

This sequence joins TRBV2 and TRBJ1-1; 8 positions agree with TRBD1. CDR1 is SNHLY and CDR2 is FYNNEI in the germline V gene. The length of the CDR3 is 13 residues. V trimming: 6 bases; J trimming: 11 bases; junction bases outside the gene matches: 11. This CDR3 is CASSPILQGEAFF. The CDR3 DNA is TGTGCCAGCAGCCCAATCCTACAGGGGGAGGCTTTCTTT.

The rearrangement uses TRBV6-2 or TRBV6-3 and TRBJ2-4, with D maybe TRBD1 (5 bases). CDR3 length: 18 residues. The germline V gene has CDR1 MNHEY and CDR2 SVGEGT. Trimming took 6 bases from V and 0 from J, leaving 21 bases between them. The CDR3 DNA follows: TGTGCCAGCAGCTTCGGATATCGGACAAGACTAGCCAAAAACATTCAGTACTTC. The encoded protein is CASSFGYRTRLAKNIQYF.

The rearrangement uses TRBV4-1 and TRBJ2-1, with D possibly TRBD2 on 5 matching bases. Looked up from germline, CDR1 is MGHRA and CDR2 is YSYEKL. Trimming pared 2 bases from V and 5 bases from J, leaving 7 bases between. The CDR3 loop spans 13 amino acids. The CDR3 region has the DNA TGCGCCAGCAGCCAACGGGGAAACAATGAGCAGTTCTTC. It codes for CASSQRGNNEQFF.

CDR3 coding DNA: TGTGCCAGTAGTAAGGACGGGGGTACTGAAGCTTTCTTT. It codes for CASSKDGGTEAFF. The V gene is TRBV19, the J gene TRBJ1-1; maybe TRBD1 (5 bases). Trimming took 4 bases from V and 5 from J, leaving 11 bases between them. Germline V lookup: CDR1 LNHDA, CDR2 SQIVND (reference sequence). CDR3 length: 13 amino acids.

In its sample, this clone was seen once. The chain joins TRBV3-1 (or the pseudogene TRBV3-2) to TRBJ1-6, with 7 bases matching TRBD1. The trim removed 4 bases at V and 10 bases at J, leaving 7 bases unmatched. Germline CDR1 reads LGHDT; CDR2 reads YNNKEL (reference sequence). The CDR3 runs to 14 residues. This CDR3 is CASSRRDRESPLHF. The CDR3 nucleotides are TGTGCCAGCAGCCGGAGGGACAGAGAATCACCCCTCCACTTT.

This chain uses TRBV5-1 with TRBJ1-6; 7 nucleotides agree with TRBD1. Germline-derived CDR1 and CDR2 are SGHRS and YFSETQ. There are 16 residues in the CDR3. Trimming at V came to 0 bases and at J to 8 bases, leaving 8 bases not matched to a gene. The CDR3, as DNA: TGCGCCAGCAGCTTGGTCTGGACAGGAGGTGATTCACCCCTCCACTTT. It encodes CASSLVWTGGDSPLHF.

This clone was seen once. DNA of the CDR3: TGCAGTGCTACTGAGACTAGCGGGGGTGAGACCCAGTACTTC. It specifies CSATETSGGETQYF. The gene calls are TRBV20-1 and TRBJ2-5; 12 positions agree with TRBD2. Germline loops: CDR1 DFQATT, CDR2 SNEGSKA (reference sequence). This CDR3 region has 14 residues. Losses at the gene ends were 4 bases for V and 5 bases for J; bases not matched to a gene: 5.